The present entry profiles one TCR beta chain with its context. Its antigen is currently not known. The CDR3 contains 14 residues, cysteine and phenylalanine counted. DNA is not on record. Sequences SGDLS (CDR1) and YYNGEE (CDR2) are obtained from the germline V gene. The data originate from a study of alternative splicing in chronic myeloid leukemia remission (dated by TCRdb to 2020 to 2021). Turning to the overall study: Remission specimens from the trials were collected at major or complete molecular response, at 12 or 24 months of TKI therapy. Median ages were 54 years at diagnosis, under 60 at remission and roughly 40 for healthy controls. Female/male counts of 11/5 were recorded for diagnosis samples, 8/3 for remission samples and 2/4 for controls. RNA sequencing was used to profile peripheral blood taken from chronic-phase CML patients both at diagnosis and at remission, and those profiles were then compared against healthy donors. The RESIST (imatinib), ENESTxtnd (nilotinib) and PINNACLE (nilotinib plus pegylated interferon) trials supplied fewer than 10 diagnostic specimens along with matched remission specimens. The French Persistem study contributed nine CML samples, of which seven were diagnostic and two were matched remission samples. For diagnosis, remission and control samples alike, total RNA was extracted from peripheral blood mononuclear cells using Trizol. Trial diagnostic specimens were total leukocytes from peripheral blood collected in EDTA. The investigation overall reported the following: At remission, blood cell composition was reshaped to resemble that of the lymphoid cell-enriched normal controls. Blood cell composition varied strongly between timepoints, moving from enrichment of myeloid progenitors at diagnosis to enrichment of mature lymphoid cells at remission.

The time point label on this specimen signifies: major or complete molecular response after front-line TKI therapy. Some 17 CML patients were included in the patient cohort, and matched post-remission samples were retrieved for a subset of these patients. Libraries were built with bulk RNA-seq. The TruSeq Stranded RNA sample prep kit was used to generate libraries of poly-A-enriched mRNA from an input of 1 ug total RNA. Paired-end sequencing was carried out on a HiSeq 2500, and each sample was sequenced in triplicate. RNA-seq read length was 125 nucleotides per mate. The paper's processing steps were these. Reads were trimmed and aligned to hg38 with STAR v2.7, with quality control by FASTQC, RSeQC and multiqc. Salmon 0.14.1 was used to quantify gene expression levels as transcripts per million (TPM). Principal component analysis suggested that trial, library batch, sequencing batch, treatment regimen and sex did not drive transcriptomic profiles. TCRdb reprocessed the reads and lists each CDR3 protein sequence as a single entry, with no DNA. TCRdb's processing, not the study's, gives the V and J calls here. This sample is represented by about 550 distinct CDR3 sequences; about 95% of them were singletons. The ten most abundant clones make up 7.5% to 9.5% of the sample.

The rearrangement joined TRBV9 to TRBJ1-2. This receptor was taken from an adult with chronic myeloid leukemia. The sample in question was PBMCs or total blood leukocytes (not recorded which), obtained during remission. The CDR3 reads as follows: CASSARDRGGGYTF.